Listed below are T cell receptor beta chains from one sample, sequenced in a study of blood T cell repertoires in COVID-19. Using immunoSEQ multiplex PCR, the repertoire was profiled, and TCRdb retains in-frame clones only, with some absent. In the table there are about 86,000 clones, approximately 82% of which are singletons. Material: peripheral blood. These receptors were collected from a woman older than 75 with acute or convalescent COVID-19. The CDR3 runs from the conserved cysteine through the conserved F or W. The D gene is left open where the match is weak. Size is omitted from some rows. Given values are once, few, many or a class for expanded clones.

D gene: NA; clone size: NA; J gene: TRBJ2-3; V gene: TRBV5-1; CDR3 DNA: TGCGCCAGCAGCTTTCGGGACTCGGGCACAGATACGCAGTATTTT; CDR3 protein: CASSFRDSGTDTQYF
D gene: NA; clone size: once; J gene: TRBJ2-5; V gene: TRBV5-1; CDR3 DNA: TGCGCCAGCAGCCTCCAGGGATATTTTTCGGAGACCCAGTACTTC; CDR3 protein: CASSLQGYFSETQYF
D gene: TRBD2; clone size: many; J gene: TRBJ2-1; V gene: TRBV7-9; CDR3 DNA: TGTGCCAGCAGCCATAGCGGGAGGGACACCTACAATGAGCAGTTCTTC; CDR3 protein: CASSHSGRDTYNEQFF
D gene: TRBD1; clone size: few; J gene: TRBJ1-2; V gene: TRBV9; CDR3 DNA: TGTGCCAGCAGCCCCCGGGACAGGGGTGGCTACACCTTC; CDR3 protein: CASSPRDRGGYTF
D gene: TRBD2; clone size: NA; J gene: TRBJ2-7; V gene: TRBV29-1; CDR3 DNA: TGCAGCGTTGTCCGGGGGGCCTACGAGCAGTACTTC; CDR3 protein: CSVVRGAYEQYF
D gene: TRBD1; clone size: NA; J gene: TRBJ1-2; V gene: TRBV3-1/TRBV3-2; CDR3 DNA: TGTGCCAGCAGCCAAGGAAGGGGGCCATATGGCTACACCTTC; CDR3 protein: CASSQGRGPYGYTF
D gene: NA; clone size: NA; J gene: TRBJ1-4; V gene: TRBV5-1; CDR3 DNA: TGCGCCAGCAGGACCGGAGCAACTAATGAAAAACTGTTTTTT; CDR3 protein: CASRTGATNEKLFF
D gene: NA; clone size: NA; J gene: TRBJ2-7; V gene: TRBV7-2; CDR3 DNA: TGTGCCAGCAGCTCCGGGACATTCCCCTACGAGCAGTACTTC; CDR3 protein: CASSSGTFPYEQYF
D gene: NA; clone size: NA; J gene: TRBJ2-7; V gene: TRBV3-1/TRBV3-2; CDR3 DNA: TGTGCCAGCAGCAAAAACAGGGTCTCCCGGGGAGAGCAGTACTTC; CDR3 protein: CASSKNRVSRGEQYF
D gene: NA; clone size: NA; J gene: TRBJ2-2; V gene: TRBV2; CDR3 DNA: TGTGCCAGCAGTACTTTGTCGGCCGGGGAGCTGTTTTTT; CDR3 protein: CASSTLSAGELFF
D gene: NA; clone size: NA; J gene: TRBJ1-1; V gene: TRBV7-9; CDR3 DNA: TGTGCCAGCAGCTTAACAGGTGTGAACACTGAAGCTTTCTTT; CDR3 protein: CASSLTGVNTEAFF
D gene: NA; clone size: NA; J gene: TRBJ2-7; V gene: TRBV7-8; CDR3 DNA: TGTGCCAGCAGCTTAGGGCACTGGCGGGCCAGCTCCTACGAGCAGTACTTC; CDR3 protein: CASSLGHWRASSYEQYF
D gene: TRBD1; clone size: NA; J gene: TRBJ1-2; V gene: TRBV27; CDR3 DNA: TGTGCCAGCAGTTTATCACAGCGAGGGGACAGTGGGTATGGCTACACCTTC; CDR3 protein: CASSLSQRGDSGYGYTF
D gene: NA; clone size: NA; J gene: TRBJ1-6; V gene: TRBV9; CDR3 DNA: TGTGCCAGCAGCGTAGAGATGAGGGATTTTTCACCCCTCCACTTT; CDR3 protein: CASSVEMRDFSPLHF
D gene: TRBD2; clone size: once; J gene: TRBJ2-5; V gene: TRBV19; CDR3 DNA: TGTGCCAGTAAGCCTGGGGGGGGAAACCAAGAGACCCAGTACTTC; CDR3 protein: CASKPGGGNQETQYF
D gene: TRBD2; clone size: NA; J gene: TRBJ2-1; V gene: TRBV10-2; CDR3 DNA: TGCGCCAGCAGTGGCCCCCCAGCGGGGGTGGGCAATGAGCAGTTCTTC; CDR3 protein: CASSGPPAGVGNEQFF
D gene: NA; clone size: NA; J gene: TRBJ2-1; V gene: TRBV10-1; CDR3 DNA: TGCGCCAGCAGTGATATCAGCGGGCTGGAGAACAATGAGCAGTTCTTC; CDR3 protein: CASSDISGLENNEQFF
D gene: TRBD1; clone size: NA; J gene: TRBJ1-3; V gene: TRBV5-1; CDR3 DNA: TGCGCCAGCAGCATGGGACAGGTGATCTCTGGAAACACCATATATTTT; CDR3 protein: CASSMGQVISGNTIYF
D gene: NA; clone size: NA; J gene: TRBJ2-3; V gene: TRBV28; CDR3 DNA: TGTGCCAGCAGTTTAAAACCCCTAACCACGCAGTATTTT; CDR3 protein: CASSLKPLTTQYF
D gene: TRBD2; clone size: NA; J gene: TRBJ2-3; V gene: TRBV2; CDR3 DNA: TGTGCCAGCCTAACACCGGGGGGTAGCACAGATACGCAGTATTTT; CDR3 protein: CASLTPGGSTDTQYF
D gene: TRBD2; clone size: NA; J gene: TRBJ2-5; V gene: TRBV6-5; CDR3 DNA: TGTGCCAGCAAGCAGCGGGGCTTCACGGAAGAGACCCAGTACTTC; CDR3 protein: CASKQRGFTEETQYF
D gene: NA; clone size: NA; J gene: TRBJ1-4; V gene: TRBV19; CDR3 DNA: TGTGCCAGTACCCGGGATGTCACAACTAATGAAAAACTGTTTTTT; CDR3 protein: CASTRDVTTNEKLFF
D gene: NA; clone size: NA; J gene: TRBJ1-2; V gene: TRBV28; CDR3 DNA: TGTGCCAGCAGTCTAGGACAGCACTATGGCTACACCTTC; CDR3 protein: CASSLGQHYGYTF
D gene: TRBD1; clone size: NA; J gene: TRBJ2-5; V gene: TRBV5-1; CDR3 DNA: TGCGCCAGCAGGTTCGGGACAGGGGGCACGGAGACCCAGTACTTC; CDR3 protein: CASRFGTGGTETQYF
D gene: TRBD2; clone size: NA; J gene: TRBJ2-7; V gene: TRBV2; CDR3 DNA: TGTGCCAGCAGAGCCCAGACTAGCGGCCTTTACGAGCAGTACTTC; CDR3 protein: CASRAQTSGLYEQYF
D gene: TRBD2; clone size: once; J gene: TRBJ2-7; V gene: TRBV7-8; CDR3 DNA: TGTGCCAGCAGCTTATTTTCTTGGACTAGCGGGGTGATTAGGTACGAGCAGTACTTC; CDR3 protein: CASSLFSWTSGVIRYEQYF
D gene: NA; clone size: once; J gene: TRBJ1-5; V gene: TRBV19; CDR3 DNA: TGTGCCAGTAGTAGTCGCCTCCGGGATCAGCCCCAGCATTTT; CDR3 protein: CASSSRLRDQPQHF
D gene: NA; clone size: NA; J gene: TRBJ1-4; V gene: TRBV6-5; CDR3 DNA: TGTGCCAGCAGTTACTCGAGGGGGACTAATGAAAAACTGTTTTTT; CDR3 protein: CASSYSRGTNEKLFF
D gene: NA; clone size: NA; J gene: TRBJ1-2; V gene: TRBV7-8; CDR3 DNA: TGTGCCAGCAGCTTAGTATCGACAGCTAACTATGGCTACACCTTC; CDR3 protein: CASSLVSTANYGYTF
D gene: NA; clone size: few; J gene: TRBJ1-2; V gene: TRBV28; CDR3 DNA: TGTGCCAGCAGTTTATCCCCAATCTATGGCTACACCTTC; CDR3 protein: CASSLSPIYGYTF
D gene: TRBD1; clone size: NA; J gene: TRBJ2-3; V gene: TRBV29-1; CDR3 DNA: TGCAGCATCTCGACAGGGGCGGGAGATACGCAGTATTTT; CDR3 protein: CSISTGAGDTQYF
D gene: TRBD1; clone size: NA; J gene: TRBJ1-2; V gene: TRBV2; CDR3 DNA: TGTGCCAGCAGTACCGAGGGGGCAGGCTATGGCTACACCTTC; CDR3 protein: CASSTEGAGYGYTF
D gene: NA; clone size: few; J gene: TRBJ1-5; V gene: TRBV10-3; CDR3 DNA: TGTGCCACCGAGGGACAAAATAGCAATCAGCCCCAGCATTTT; CDR3 protein: CATEGQNSNQPQHF
D gene: NA; clone size: NA; J gene: TRBJ2-2; V gene: TRBV5-1; CDR3 DNA: TGCGCCAGCAACCCGATTCCTGAGGACACCGGGGAGCTGTTTTTT; CDR3 protein: CASNPIPEDTGELFF
D gene: NA; clone size: once; J gene: TRBJ2-1; V gene: TRBV18; CDR3 DNA: TGTGCCAGCTCACCACTAGGACAGCCCAAAAATAATGAGCAGTTCTTC; CDR3 protein: CASSPLGQPKNNEQFF
D gene: TRBD2; clone size: NA; J gene: TRBJ2-1; V gene: TRBV5-1; CDR3 DNA: TGCGCCAGCAGCGTAGCGGGGGGCTACAATGAGCAGTTCTTC; CDR3 protein: CASSVAGGYNEQFF
D gene: TRBD2; clone size: NA; J gene: TRBJ2-7; V gene: TRBV28; CDR3 DNA: TGTGCCAGCAGTTTACCGGGACTAGTCTCCTACGAGCAGTACTTC; CDR3 protein: CASSLPGLVSYEQYF
D gene: TRBD1; clone size: NA; J gene: TRBJ1-2; V gene: TRBV7-2; CDR3 DNA: TGTGCCAGCAGCTTAGTTGATGGGACAGGGGCTGGCTACACCTTC; CDR3 protein: CASSLVDGTGAGYTF
D gene: NA; clone size: NA; J gene: TRBJ1-5; V gene: TRBV6-5; CDR3 DNA: TGTGCCAGCAGTTACGGGGGGGCAGGGGATCATCAGCCCCAGCATTTT; CDR3 protein: CASSYGGAGDHQPQHF
D gene: TRBD1; clone size: few; J gene: TRBJ1-5; V gene: TRBV2; CDR3 DNA: TGTGCCAGCAATGATGGGACAGGAGTGGGTCGAGCCCAGCATTTT; CDR3 protein: CASNDGTGVGRAQHF
D gene: NA; clone size: NA; J gene: TRBJ1-1; V gene: TRBV3-1/TRBV3-2; CDR3 DNA: TGTGCCAGCATTAAGATAGGGAGCACTGAAGCTTTCTTT; CDR3 protein: CASIKIGSTEAFF
D gene: TRBD1; clone size: NA; J gene: TRBJ1-2; V gene: TRBV5-1; CDR3 DNA: TGCGCCAGCAGCGTGGACAGGGTCGTCTATGGCTACACCTTC; CDR3 protein: CASSVDRVVYGYTF
D gene: NA; clone size: NA; J gene: TRBJ1-1; V gene: TRBV3-1/TRBV3-2; CDR3 DNA: TGTGCCAGCAGCCAATGGTACAGGGAGACTGAAGCTTTCTTT; CDR3 protein: CASSQWYRETEAFF
D gene: TRBD2; clone size: NA; J gene: TRBJ2-7; V gene: TRBV20-1; CDR3 DNA: TGCAGTGCTAGTCCTTCGGGACTAGCGGGAGTAAAAAGGTCCTACGAGCAGTACTTC; CDR3 protein: CSASPSGLAGVKRSYEQYF
D gene: NA; clone size: NA; J gene: TRBJ1-5; V gene: TRBV7-8; CDR3 DNA: TGTGCCAGCAGTGCCAGTGGGACAACAAATAGCAATCAGCCCCAGCATTTT; CDR3 protein: CASSASGTTNSNQPQHF
D gene: NA; clone size: NA; J gene: TRBJ2-3; V gene: TRBV6-4; CDR3 DNA: TGTGCCAGCAGCCTACGTTATGGAGATACGCAGTATTTT; CDR3 protein: CASSLRYGDTQYF
D gene: NA; clone size: NA; J gene: TRBJ1-3; V gene: TRBV5-1; CDR3 DNA: TGCGCCAGCAGCTTGGAGCAGGGAGGAAACACCATATATTTT; CDR3 protein: CASSLEQGGNTIYF
D gene: NA; clone size: NA; J gene: TRBJ2-2; V gene: TRBV5-1; CDR3 DNA: TGCGCCAGCCTTCCGGGGTCATTATCAGACGGGGAGCTGTTTTTT; CDR3 protein: CASLPGSLSDGELFF
D gene: TRBD2; clone size: few; J gene: TRBJ2-5; V gene: TRBV15; CDR3 DNA: TGTGCCACCAGCAGAGATGCGACTAGCGGGAGACAAGAGACCCAGTACTTC; CDR3 protein: CATSRDATSGRQETQYF
D gene: NA; clone size: NA; J gene: TRBJ2-3; V gene: TRBV5-6; CDR3 DNA: TGTGCCAGCAGTTTCGGGGGCACAGATACGCAGTATTTT; CDR3 protein: CASSFGGTDTQYF
D gene: NA; clone size: NA; J gene: TRBJ1-5; V gene: TRBV5-1; CDR3 DNA: TGCGCCAGCAGCGCGGACGGACAGTTCAATCAGCCCCAGCATTTT; CDR3 protein: CASSADGQFNQPQHF
D gene: TRBD1; clone size: NA; J gene: TRBJ1-6; V gene: TRBV5-5; CDR3 DNA: TGTGCCAGCAGCATGACAGGGGACTATAATTCACCCCTCCACTTT; CDR3 protein: CASSMTGDYNSPLHF
D gene: TRBD1; clone size: NA; J gene: TRBJ2-7; V gene: TRBV5-1; CDR3 DNA: TGCGCCAGCAGCGACGGACAGGCCTACGAGCAGTACTTC; CDR3 protein: CASSDGQAYEQYF
D gene: TRBD2; clone size: NA; J gene: TRBJ2-5; V gene: TRBV7-7; CDR3 DNA: TGTGCCAGCAGCCCCATGTTAGCGGGGGGCCAGGAGACCCAGTACTTC; CDR3 protein: CASSPMLAGGQETQYF
D gene: NA; clone size: NA; J gene: TRBJ2-3; V gene: TRBV15; CDR3 DNA: TGTGCCACCAGCAGAGATAAGCAACGAGCGCAGTATTTT; CDR3 protein: CATSRDKQRAQYF
D gene: NA; clone size: few; J gene: TRBJ2-4; V gene: TRBV4-1; CDR3 DNA: TGCGCCAGCAGCCAAGTTTTAGAACGGGGTCGCCCAGCCAAAAACATTCAGTACTTC; CDR3 protein: CASSQVLERGRPAKNIQYF
D gene: TRBD1; clone size: NA; J gene: TRBJ2-7; V gene: TRBV7-8; CDR3 DNA: TGTGCCAGCAGAGACGGGACAGGATTTTCCTACGAGCAGTACTTC; CDR3 protein: CASRDGTGFSYEQYF
D gene: TRBD2; clone size: NA; J gene: TRBJ2-5; V gene: TRBV27; CDR3 DNA: TGTGCCAGCAGTCAGCGCCCCCCGGGACTAGGGATTGGGACCCAGTACTTC; CDR3 protein: CASSQRPPGLGIGTQYF
D gene: NA; clone size: once; J gene: TRBJ2-7; V gene: TRBV27; CDR3 DNA: TGTGCCAGCAGTTTGACAGAGGCCTACGAGCAGTACTTC; CDR3 protein: CASSLTEAYEQYF